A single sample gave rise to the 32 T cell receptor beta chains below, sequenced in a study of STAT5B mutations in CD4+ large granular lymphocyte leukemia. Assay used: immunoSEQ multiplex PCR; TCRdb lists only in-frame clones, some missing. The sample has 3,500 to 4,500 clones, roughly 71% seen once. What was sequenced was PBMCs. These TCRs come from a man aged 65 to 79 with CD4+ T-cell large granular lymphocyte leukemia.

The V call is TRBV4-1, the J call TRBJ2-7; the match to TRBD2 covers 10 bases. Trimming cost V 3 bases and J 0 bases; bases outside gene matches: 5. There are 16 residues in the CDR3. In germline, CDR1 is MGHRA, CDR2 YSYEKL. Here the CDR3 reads CASSQKIAGGSYEQYF. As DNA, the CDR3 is TGCGCCAGCAGCCAGAAAATAGCGGGGGGCTCCTACGAGCAGTACTTC.

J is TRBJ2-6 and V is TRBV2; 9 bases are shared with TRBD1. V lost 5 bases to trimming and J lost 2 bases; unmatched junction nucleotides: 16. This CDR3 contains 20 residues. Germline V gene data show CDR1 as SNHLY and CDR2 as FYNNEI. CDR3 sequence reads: CASSHNPGDRELTGANVLTF. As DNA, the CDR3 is TGTGCCAGCAGTCACAACCCAGGGGACAGGGAATTAACTGGGGCCAACGTCCTGACTTTC.

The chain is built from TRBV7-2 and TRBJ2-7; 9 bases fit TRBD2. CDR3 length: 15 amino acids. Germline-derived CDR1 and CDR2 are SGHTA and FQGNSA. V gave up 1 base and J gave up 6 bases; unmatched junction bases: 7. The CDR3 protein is CASSLVAGEYREQYF. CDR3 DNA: TGTGCCAGCAGCTTAGTAGCGGGAGAATATCGCGAGCAGTACTTC.

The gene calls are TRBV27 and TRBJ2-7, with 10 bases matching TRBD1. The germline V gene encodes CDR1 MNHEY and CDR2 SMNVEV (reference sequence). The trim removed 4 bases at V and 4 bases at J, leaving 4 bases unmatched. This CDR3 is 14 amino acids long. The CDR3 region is CASSSDRGGYEQYF. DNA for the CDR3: TGTGCCAGCAGTTCGGACAGGGGGGGGTACGAGCAGTACTTC.

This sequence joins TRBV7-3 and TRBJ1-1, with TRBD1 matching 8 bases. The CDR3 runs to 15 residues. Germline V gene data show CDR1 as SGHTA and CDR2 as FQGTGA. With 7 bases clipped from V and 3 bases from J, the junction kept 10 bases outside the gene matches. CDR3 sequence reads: CASTDPDRGDTEAFF. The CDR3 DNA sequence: TGTGCCAGCACCGATCCCGACAGGGGAGACACTGAAGCTTTCTTT.

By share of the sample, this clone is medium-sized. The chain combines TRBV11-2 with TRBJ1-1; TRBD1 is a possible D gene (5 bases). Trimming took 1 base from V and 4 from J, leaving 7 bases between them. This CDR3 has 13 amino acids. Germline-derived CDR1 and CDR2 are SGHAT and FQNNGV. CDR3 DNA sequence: TGTGCCAGCAGCTTAGGTCAGGGCACTGAAGCTTTCTTT. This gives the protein CASSLGQGTEAFF.

CDR3 sequence reads: CASSGFQRGNNEQFF. The CDR3 coding sequence is TGTGCCAGCAGCGGATTCCAGCGGGGAAACAATGAGCAGTTCTTC. The chain couples TRBV9 to TRBJ2-1; 7 nucleotides align to TRBD2. The J segment lost 5 bases and the V segment lost 3 bases, leaving 8 bases of the junction unmatched. Germline CDR1 is SGDLS and CDR2 is YYNGEE. The CDR3 loop spans 15 amino acids.

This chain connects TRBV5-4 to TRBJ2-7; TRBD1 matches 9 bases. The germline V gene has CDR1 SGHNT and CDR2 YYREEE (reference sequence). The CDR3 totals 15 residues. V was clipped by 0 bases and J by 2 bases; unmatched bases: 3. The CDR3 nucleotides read TGTGCCAGCAGCTTGGCAGGACAGGGGCCCTACGAGCAGTACTTC. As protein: CASSLAGQGPYEQYF.

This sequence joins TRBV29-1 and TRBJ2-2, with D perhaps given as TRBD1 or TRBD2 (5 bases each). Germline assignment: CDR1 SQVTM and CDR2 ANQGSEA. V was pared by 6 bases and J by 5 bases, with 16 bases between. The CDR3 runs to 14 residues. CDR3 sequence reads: CSVDDTEGTGELFF. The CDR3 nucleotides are TGCAGCGTGGACGACACCGAGGGGACCGGGGAGCTGTTTTTT.

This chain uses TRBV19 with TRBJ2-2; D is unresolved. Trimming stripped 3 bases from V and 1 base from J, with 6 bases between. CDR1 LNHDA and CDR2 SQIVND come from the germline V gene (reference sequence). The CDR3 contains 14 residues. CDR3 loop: CASSISQNTGELFF. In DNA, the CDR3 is TGTGCCAGTAGTATCTCACAGAACACCGGGGAGCTGTTTTTT.

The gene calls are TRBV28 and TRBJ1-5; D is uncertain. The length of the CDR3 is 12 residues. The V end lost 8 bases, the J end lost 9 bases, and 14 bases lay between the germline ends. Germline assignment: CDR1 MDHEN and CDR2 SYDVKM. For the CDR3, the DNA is TGTGCCAGCTCTCCACCGAGAGGGCCCCAGCATTTT. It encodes CASSPPRGPQHF.

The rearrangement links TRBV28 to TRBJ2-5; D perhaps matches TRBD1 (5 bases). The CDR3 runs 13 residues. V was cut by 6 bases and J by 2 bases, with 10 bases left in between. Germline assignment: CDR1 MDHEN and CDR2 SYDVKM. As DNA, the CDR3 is TGTGCCAGCAGGAGCCAGGGACAAGAGACCCAGTACTTC. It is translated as CASRSQGQETQYF.

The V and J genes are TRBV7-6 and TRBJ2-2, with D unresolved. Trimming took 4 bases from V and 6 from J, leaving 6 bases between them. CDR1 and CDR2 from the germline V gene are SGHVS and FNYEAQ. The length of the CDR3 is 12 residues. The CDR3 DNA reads TGTGCCAGCAGCTCCCGCCCCGGGGAGCTGTTTTTT. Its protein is CASSSRPGELFF.

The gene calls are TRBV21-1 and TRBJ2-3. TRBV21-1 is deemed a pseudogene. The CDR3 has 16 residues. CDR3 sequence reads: CASSKGVGESTDTQYF. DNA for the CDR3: TGTGCCAGCAGCAAAGGGGTGGGGGAAAGCACAGATACGCAGTATTTT.

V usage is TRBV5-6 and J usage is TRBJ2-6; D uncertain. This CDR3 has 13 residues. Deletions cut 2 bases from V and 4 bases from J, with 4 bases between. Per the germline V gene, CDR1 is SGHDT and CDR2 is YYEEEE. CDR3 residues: CASSLSGANVLTF. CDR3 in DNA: TGTGCCAGCAGCTTAAGCGGGGCCAACGTCCTGACTTTC.

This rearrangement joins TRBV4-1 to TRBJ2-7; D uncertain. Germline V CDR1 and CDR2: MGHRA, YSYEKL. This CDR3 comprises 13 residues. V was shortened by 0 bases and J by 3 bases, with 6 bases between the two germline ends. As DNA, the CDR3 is TGCGCCAGCAGCCAAGAACGGATCTACGAGCAGTACTTC. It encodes CASSQERIYEQYF.

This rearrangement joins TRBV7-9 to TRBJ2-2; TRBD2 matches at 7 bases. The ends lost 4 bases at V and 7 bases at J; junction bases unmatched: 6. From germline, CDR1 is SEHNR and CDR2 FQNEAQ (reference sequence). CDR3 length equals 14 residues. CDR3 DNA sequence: TGTGCCAGCAGCTCGTGGGAGGGCCTCGGGGAGCTGTTTTTT. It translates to CASSSWEGLGELFF.

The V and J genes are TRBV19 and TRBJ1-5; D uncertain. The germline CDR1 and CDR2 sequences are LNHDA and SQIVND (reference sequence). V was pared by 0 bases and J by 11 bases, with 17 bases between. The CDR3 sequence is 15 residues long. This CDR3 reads CASSIDVAGSRSQHF. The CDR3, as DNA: TGTGCCAGTAGTATAGATGTGGCAGGATCTCGGTCCCAGCATTTT.

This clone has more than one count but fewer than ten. The CDR3 reads CASSGRGAYGYTF. DNA for the CDR3: TGCGCCAGCAGCGGTCGGGGAGCGTATGGCTACACCTTC. The chain links TRBV5-1 to TRBJ1-2; D unresolved. Germline V gives CDR1 SGHRS, CDR2 YFSETQ. Trimming pared 4 bases from V and 5 bases from J, leaving 12 bases between. This CDR3 is built from 13 residues.

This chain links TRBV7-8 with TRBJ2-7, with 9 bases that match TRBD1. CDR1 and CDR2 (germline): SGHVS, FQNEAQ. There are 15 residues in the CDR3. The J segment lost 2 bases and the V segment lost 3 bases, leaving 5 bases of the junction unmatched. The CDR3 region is CASSFGTGSPYEQYF. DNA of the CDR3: TGTGCCAGCAGCTTCGGGACAGGGAGTCCCTACGAGCAGTACTTC.

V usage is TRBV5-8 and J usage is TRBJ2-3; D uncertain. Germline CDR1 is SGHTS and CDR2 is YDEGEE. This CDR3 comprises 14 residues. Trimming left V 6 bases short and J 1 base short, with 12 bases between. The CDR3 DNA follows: TGTGCCAGCACTTCGTGGCCCGGCACAGATACGCAGTATTTT. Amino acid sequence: CASTSWPGTDTQYF.

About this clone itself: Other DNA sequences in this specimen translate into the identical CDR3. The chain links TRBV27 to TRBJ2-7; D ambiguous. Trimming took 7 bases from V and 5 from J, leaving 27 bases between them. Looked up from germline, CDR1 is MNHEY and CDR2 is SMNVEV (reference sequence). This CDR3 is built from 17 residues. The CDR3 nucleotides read TGTGCCAGCAAAACAACAACCTTGGACCCGACCTTGCACGAGCAGTACTTC. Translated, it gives CASKTTTLDPTLHEQYF.

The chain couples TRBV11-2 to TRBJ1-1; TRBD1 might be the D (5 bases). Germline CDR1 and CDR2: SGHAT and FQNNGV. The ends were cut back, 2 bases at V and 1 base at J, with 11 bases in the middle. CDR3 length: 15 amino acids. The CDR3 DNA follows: TGTGCCAGCAGCTTATCCCCGGGGGGGAACACTGAAGCTTTCTTT. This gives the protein CASSLSPGGNTEAFF.

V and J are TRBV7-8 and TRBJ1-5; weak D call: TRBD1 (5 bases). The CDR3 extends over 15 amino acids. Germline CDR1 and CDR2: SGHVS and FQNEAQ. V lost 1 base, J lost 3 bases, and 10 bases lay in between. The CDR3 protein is CASSLVQELNQPQHF. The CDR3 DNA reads TGTGCCAGCAGCTTAGTACAGGAACTCAATCAGCCCCAGCATTTT.

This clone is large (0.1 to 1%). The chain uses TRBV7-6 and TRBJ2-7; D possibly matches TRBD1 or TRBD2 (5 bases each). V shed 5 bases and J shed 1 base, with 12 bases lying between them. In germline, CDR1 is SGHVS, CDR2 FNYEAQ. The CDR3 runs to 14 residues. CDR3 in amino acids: CASSPGPPSYEQYF. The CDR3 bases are TGTGCCAGCAGCCCGGGACCGCCATCCTACGAGCAGTACTTC.

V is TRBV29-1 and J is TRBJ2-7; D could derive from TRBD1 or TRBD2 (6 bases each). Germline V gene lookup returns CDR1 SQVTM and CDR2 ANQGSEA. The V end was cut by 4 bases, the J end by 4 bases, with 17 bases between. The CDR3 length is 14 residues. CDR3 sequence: CSVAGGRRNYEQYF. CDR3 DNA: TGCAGCGTTGCCGGGGGCAGGAGGAATTACGAGCAGTACTTC.

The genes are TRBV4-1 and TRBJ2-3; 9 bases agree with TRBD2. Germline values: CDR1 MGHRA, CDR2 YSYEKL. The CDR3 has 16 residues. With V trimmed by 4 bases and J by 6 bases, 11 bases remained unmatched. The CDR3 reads CASSPSLSGSADTQYF. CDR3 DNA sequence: TGCGCCAGCAGCCCATCGCTTAGCGGGAGTGCGGATACGCAGTATTTT.

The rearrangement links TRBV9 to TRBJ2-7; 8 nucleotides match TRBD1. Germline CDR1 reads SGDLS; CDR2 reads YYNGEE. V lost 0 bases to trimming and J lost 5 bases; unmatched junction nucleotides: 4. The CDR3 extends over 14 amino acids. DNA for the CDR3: TGTGCCAGCAGCGTAGACTCAGGGGGCAACGAGCAGTACTTC. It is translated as CASSVDSGGNEQYF.

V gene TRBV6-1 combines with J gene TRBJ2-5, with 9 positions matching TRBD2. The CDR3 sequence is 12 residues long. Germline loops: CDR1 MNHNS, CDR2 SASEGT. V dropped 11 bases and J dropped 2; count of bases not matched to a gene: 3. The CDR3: CAAGGSQETQYF. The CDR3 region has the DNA TGTGCCGCGGGGGGGAGTCAAGAGACCCAGTACTTC.

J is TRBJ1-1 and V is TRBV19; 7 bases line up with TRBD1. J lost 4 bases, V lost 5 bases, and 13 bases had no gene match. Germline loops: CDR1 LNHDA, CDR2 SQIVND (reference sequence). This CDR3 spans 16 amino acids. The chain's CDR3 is CASSPTGYGIFTEAFF. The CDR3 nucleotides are TGTGCCAGTAGTCCGACAGGGTATGGGATTTTCACTGAAGCTTTCTTT.

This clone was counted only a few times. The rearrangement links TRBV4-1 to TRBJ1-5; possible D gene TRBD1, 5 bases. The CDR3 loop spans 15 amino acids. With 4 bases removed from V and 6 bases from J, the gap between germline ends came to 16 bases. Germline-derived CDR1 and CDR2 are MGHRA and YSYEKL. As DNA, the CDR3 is TGCGCCAGCAGCCGATGGTGGGGGGTTGGTCAGCCCCAGCATTTT. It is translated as CASSRWWGVGQPQHF.

The CDR3 loop is CASSFTGPFVHNEQFF. The CDR3, as DNA: TGCGCCAGCAGCTTTACAGGGCCGTTCGTCCACAATGAGCAGTTCTTC. The V gene is TRBV5-1, the J gene TRBJ2-1; D perhaps matches TRBD1 (6 bases). CDR1 and CDR2 (germline): SGHRS, YFSETQ. The ends were cut back, 2 bases at V and 5 bases at J, with 17 bases in the middle. The CDR3 consists of 16 residues.